These 26 T cell receptor beta chains were sequenced from one sample in a study of T cell responses to AZD1222 COVID-19 vaccine. The table came from immunoSEQ multiplex PCR; TCRdb's copy has only in-frame clones and leaves some out. There are tens of thousands of clones in the sample; nearly 90% occur only once, and less than 5% lies in the top ten. This specimen consisted of peripheral blood, obtained on day 0 of AZD1222 vaccination. These receptors came from an adult in good health.

This clone was observed once. This sequence joins TRBV4-2 and TRBJ2-2; TRBD1 agrees at 9 bases. This CDR3 region has 18 residues. J gave up 5 bases and V 0 bases, and 10 bases lay outside the gene matches. Germline-derived CDR1 and CDR2 are LGHNA and YNFKEQ. The CDR3, as DNA: TGTGCCAGCAGCCAAGATGGATTGGGGACAGGGCGAACCGGGGAGCTGTTTTTT. Residues: CASSQDGLGTGRTGELFF.

A few counts support this clone. V usage is TRBV19 and J usage is TRBJ1-5; maybe TRBD1 (6 bases). V lost 6 bases to trimming and J lost 9 bases, with 12 bases between them. This CDR3 region has 12 residues. The germline CDR1 and CDR2 sequences are LNHDA and SQIVND (reference sequence). The CDR3 nucleotides read TGTGCCAGTAGGGACAGCCTCGGGCCCCAGCATTTT. This sequence encodes CASRDSLGPQHF. Drawing the rest from reference TRBV19 and TRBJ1-5, the complete variable domain is DGGITQSPKYLFRKEGQNVTLSCEQNLNHDAMYWYRQDPGQGLRLIYYSQIVNDFQKGDIAEGYSVSREKKESFPLTVTSAQKNPTAFYLCASRDSLGPQHFGDGTRLSIL.

The chain carries TRBV5-4 and TRBJ1-6; 7 bases line up with TRBD1. This CDR3 is built from 15 residues. J gave up 9 bases and V 2 bases, and 8 bases lay outside the gene matches. Germline V gene sequence: CDR1 SGHNT, CDR2 YYREEE (reference sequence). The CDR3 DNA follows: TGTGCCAGCAGCTTACCGGGACAGCCTGGTTCACCCCTCCACTTT. This sequence encodes CASSLPGQPGSPLHF.

V usage is TRBV3-1 (or the pseudogene TRBV3-2) and J usage is TRBJ1-3; TRBD1 might be the D (6 bases). The CDR3 has 13 amino acids. V was shortened by 4 bases and J by 3 bases, with 7 bases between the two germline ends. Germline CDR1 is LGHDT and CDR2 is YNNKEL (reference sequence). DNA for the CDR3: TGTGCCAGCAGCCGGACAGATGGAAACACCATATATTTT. It codes for CASSRTDGNTIYF.

The rearrangement uses TRBV19 and TRBJ2-7, with TRBD1 matching over 8 bases. The CDR3 has 15 amino acids. Trimming cost V 3 bases and J 2 bases; bases outside gene matches: 6. Germline CDR1 is LNHDA and CDR2 is SQIVND (reference sequence). The DNA of the CDR3 is TGTGCCAGTAGTATCCGGGACAGGCCCCCCTACGAGCAGTACTTC. This gives the protein CASSIRDRPPYEQYF.

The V gene is TRBV9, the J gene TRBJ2-7; D perhaps matches TRBD2 (5 bases). The CDR3 contains 14 residues. The V and J ends lost 0 bases and 6 bases respectively, with 13 bases between them. Looked up from germline, CDR1 is SGDLS and CDR2 is YYNGEE. DNA of the CDR3: TGTGCCAGCAGCGTAGGCGGTCTGGCGGGCGAGCAGTACTTC. Translating it yields CASSVGGLAGEQYF. Variable domain in full (rest from reference TRBV9 and TRBJ2-7): DSGVTQTPKHLITATGQRVTLRCSPRSGDLSVYWYQQSLDQGLQFLIQYYNGEERAKGNILERFSAQQFPDLHSELNLSSLELGDSALYFCASSVGGLAGEQYFGPGTRLTVT.

The chain employs TRBV28 and TRBJ1-3, with 8 bases fitting TRBD1. The CDR3 is 14 residues long. V lost 6 bases to trimming and J lost 4 bases; unmatched junction nucleotides: 5. CDR1 and CDR2 from the germline V gene are MDHEN and SYDVKM. The CDR3 reads CASSLDRVGNTIYF. The CDR3 nucleotides are TGTGCCAGCAGCTTGGACAGGGTCGGAAACACCATATATTTT.

The V and J genes are TRBV27 and TRBJ2-7, with a tentative D call TRBD1 (6 bases). Per germline, CDR1 MNHEY and CDR2 SMNVEV (reference sequence). This CDR3 is built from 13 residues. V lost 4 bases to trimming and J lost 6 bases, with 13 bases between them. This CDR3 is CASSSQQGSEQYF. CDR3 sequence (DNA): TGTGCCAGCAGTTCACAACAGGGTAGCGAGCAGTACTTC.

The CDR3 is CASRKGVGTTNEKLFF. The CDR3 bases are TGCGCCAGCAGGAAAGGAGTCGGTACAACTAATGAAAAACTGTTTTTT. The V call is TRBV5-1, the J call TRBJ1-4, with no clear D. CDR3 size: 16 residues. Trimming stripped 5 bases from V and 0 bases from J, with 14 bases between. Germline V gives CDR1 SGHRS, CDR2 YFSETQ.

V gene TRBV11-1 combines with J gene TRBJ2-7, with TRBD2 matching over 10 bases. CDR1 is SGHAT, CDR2 FQDESV, per germline (reference sequence). The CDR3 sequence is 15 residues long. V lost 6 bases and J lost 1; bases outside the gene matches: 6. The DNA of the CDR3 is TGTGCCAGCAGTCTTCTAGCGGGGGAGTCCTACGAGCAGTACTTC. This sequence encodes CASSLLAGESYEQYF.

The genes are TRBV4-3 and TRBJ2-3, with unresolved D. V lost 3 bases and J 9 bases, leaving 7 bases between the germline ends. Germline V gene data show CDR1 as LGHNA and CDR2 as YSLEER. The CDR3 is 11 residues long. CDR3 DNA: TGCGCCAGCAGCCATGGGGAAACGCAGTATTTT. Its protein is CASSHGETQYF.

This clone came up a few times. The CDR3 DNA reads TGTGCCAGTAGTCCAGGCCGGGACCCAAACACCGGGGAGCTGTTTTTT. Protein product: CASSPGRDPNTGELFF. The chain links TRBV19 to TRBJ2-2; D possibly matches TRBD1 or TRBD2 (5 bases each). CDR3 length: 16 amino acids. From germline, CDR1 is LNHDA and CDR2 SQIVND (reference sequence). V shed 5 bases and J shed 2 bases, with 15 bases lying between them. The full variable domain, completed using reference TRBV19 and TRBJ2-2, is DGGITQSPKYLFRKEGQNVTLSCEQNLNHDAMYWYRQDPGQGLRLIYYSQIVNDFQKGDIAEGYSVSREKKESFPLTVTSAQKNPTAFYLCASSPGRDPNTGELFFGEGSRLTVL.

The V and J genes are TRBV29-1 and TRBJ2-2; D unresolved. Looked up from germline, CDR1 is SQVTM and CDR2 is ANQGSEA. This CDR3 comprises 11 residues. V dropped 7 bases and J dropped 5 bases, with 8 bases sitting between them. This chain's CDR3 is CSALRTGELFF. In DNA, the CDR3 is TGCAGCGCCCTGAGGACCGGGGAGCTGTTTTTT.

V and J are TRBV7-2 and TRBJ1-1; D perhaps matches TRBD1 (6 bases). This CDR3 has 13 residues. The V gene lost 5 bases and the J gene lost 1 base, with 8 bases spanning the gap. The germline CDR1 and CDR2 sequences are SGHTA and FQGNSA. This CDR3 is CASSVGQNTEAFF. The CDR3, as DNA: TGTGCCAGCAGCGTGGGACAGAACACTGAAGCTTTCTTT.

V gene TRBV19 combines with J gene TRBJ2-5; 8 nucleotides align to TRBD1. V lost 4 bases to trimming and J lost 2 bases; unmatched junction nucleotides: 6. This CDR3 is built from 15 residues. Germline CDR1 reads LNHDA; CDR2 reads SQIVND (reference sequence). The CDR3 DNA follows: TGTGCCAGTAGTAACTTCCGGACAGGGCAAGAGACCCAGTACTTC. Protein product: CASSNFRTGQETQYF.

The chain is built from TRBV19 and TRBJ1-2; no reliable D call. This CDR3 has 17 residues. Per the germline V gene, CDR1 is LNHDA and CDR2 is SQIVND (reference sequence). Deletions cut 4 bases from V and 8 bases from J, with 26 bases between. The chain's CDR3 is CASSTTLIDTAEKGYTF. The CDR3 DNA is TGTGCCAGTAGTACGACCCTGATAGACACCGCGGAGAAGGGCTACACCTTC.

This sequence joins TRBV4-1 and TRBJ1-3, with D possibly being TRBD1 (5 bases). V was pared by 3 bases and J by 0 bases, with 18 bases between. The CDR3 is 18 residues long. Germline V gives CDR1 MGHRA, CDR2 YSYEKL. CDR3: CASSHWMQGGVSGNTIYF. Written as DNA, the CDR3 is TGCGCCAGCAGCCACTGGATGCAAGGAGGGGTCTCTGGAAACACCATATATTTT.

The gene calls are TRBV5-4 and TRBJ1-1, with D perhaps TRBD1 (5 bases). CDR3 length: 13 residues. CDR1 and CDR2 from the germline V gene are SGHNT and YYREEE (reference sequence). With 5 bases removed from V and 0 bases from J, the gap between germline ends came to 8 bases. CDR3 protein: CASRGVMNTEAFF. The CDR3 DNA is TGTGCCAGCAGAGGGGTTATGAACACTGAAGCTTTCTTT.

V and J are TRBV5-1 and TRBJ2-7; 10 bases match TRBD1. This CDR3 has 14 amino acids. J gave up 5 bases and V 2 bases, and 4 bases lay outside the gene matches. The germline CDR1 and CDR2 sequences are SGHRS and YFSETQ. CDR3 nucleotide sequence: TGCGCCAGCAGCTTATCCGGGACAGGGGACGAGCAGTACTTC. This codes for CASSLSGTGDEQYF.

This chain links TRBV7-8 with TRBJ1-1, with TRBD1 identical over 7 bases. The CDR3 has 16 residues. V gave up 1 base and J gave up 0 bases; unmatched junction bases: 5. Germline V gene sequence: CDR1 SGHVS, CDR2 FQNEAQ. In DNA form, the CDR3 reads TGTGCCAGCAGCTTAGGCGCTACAGGGGTGAACACTGAAGCTTTCTTT. Translation gives CASSLGATGVNTEAFF.

The chain couples TRBV19 to TRBJ2-7; D gene unclear. V lost 6 bases and J lost 0, with 9 bases in between. CDR3 length: 13 amino acids. CDR1 is LNHDA, CDR2 SQIVND, per germline (reference sequence). The DNA of the CDR3 is TGTGCCAGTAGCCCAAAGGACTCCTACGAGCAGTACTTC. It codes for CASSPKDSYEQYF.

The chain has TRBV11-3 and TRBJ1-1; D ambiguous. The CDR3 totals 13 residues. V lost 2 bases, J lost 0 bases, and 4 bases lay in between. Germline CDR1 and CDR2: SGHNT and YENEEA. CDR3 loop: CASSLFLNTEAFF. The CDR3 nucleotides are TGTGCCAGCAGCTTATTCCTGAACACTGAAGCTTTCTTT.

V is TRBV27 and J is TRBJ1-5, with 8 nucleotides matching TRBD1. From germline, CDR1 is MNHEY and CDR2 SMNVEV (reference sequence). V shed 5 bases, J shed 9 bases, and the junction held 9 bases outside the gene matches. The CDR3 spans 14 residues. CDR3 region: CASSPGTGWWPQHF. The CDR3 nucleotides are TGTGCCAGCAGTCCTGGGACAGGTTGGTGGCCCCAGCATTTT.

The J gene is TRBJ1-4, the V gene TRBV27; 9 nucleotides agree with TRBD1. The CDR3 is made up of 15 amino acids. V shed 4 bases, J shed 7 bases, and the junction held 7 bases outside the gene matches. The germline CDR1 and CDR2 sequences are MNHEY and SMNVEV (reference sequence). The CDR3 nucleotides are TGTGCCAGCAGTTCATCGGGACAGGGCGGTGAAAAACTGTTTTTT. Translating gives CASSSSGQGGEKLFF. Combining the CDR3 with reference TRBV27 and TRBJ1-4 gives the whole variable domain EAQVTQNPRYLITVTGKKLTVTCSQNMNHEYMSWYRQDPGLGLRQIYYSMNVEVTDKGDVPEGYKVSRKEKRNFPLILESPSPNQTSLYFCASSSSGQGGEKLFFGSGTQLSVL.

This clone has a handful of counts. The genes are TRBV7-9 and TRBJ2-7; D is unclear. Trimming left V 7 bases short and J 4 bases short, with 8 bases between. Germline CDR1 and CDR2: SEHNR and FQNEAQ (reference sequence). The CDR3 is 11 amino acids. This CDR3 is CASTNTYEQYF. DNA of the CDR3: TGTGCCAGCACCAACACATACGAGCAGTACTTC.

This chain uses TRBV6-1 with TRBJ1-5; D not resolved. The V end lost 3 bases, the J end lost 0 bases, and 9 bases lay between the germline ends. The V gene's germline CDR1 is MNHNS and CDR2 SASEGT. The CDR3 covers 15 residues. The CDR3 nucleotides read TGTGCCAGCAGTGATGGAGGGATTAGCAATCAGCCCCAGCATTTT. The encoded protein is CASSDGGISNQPQHF.